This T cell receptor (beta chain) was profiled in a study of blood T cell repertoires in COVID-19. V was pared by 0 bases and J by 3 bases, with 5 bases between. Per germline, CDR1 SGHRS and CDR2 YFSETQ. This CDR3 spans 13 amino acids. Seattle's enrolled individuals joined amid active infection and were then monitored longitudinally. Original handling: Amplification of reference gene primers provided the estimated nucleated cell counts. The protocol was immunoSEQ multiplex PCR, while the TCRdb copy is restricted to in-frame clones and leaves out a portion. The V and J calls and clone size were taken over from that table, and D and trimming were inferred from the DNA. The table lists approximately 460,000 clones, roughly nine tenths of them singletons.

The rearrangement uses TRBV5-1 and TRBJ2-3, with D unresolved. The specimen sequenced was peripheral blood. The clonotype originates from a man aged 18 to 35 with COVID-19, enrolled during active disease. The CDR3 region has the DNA TGCGCCAGCAGCTTGGCTAATACAGATACGCAGTATTTT. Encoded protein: CASSLANTDTQYF. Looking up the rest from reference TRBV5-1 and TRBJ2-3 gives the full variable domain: KAGVTQTPRYLIKTRGQQVTLSCSPISGHRSVSWYQQTPGQGLQFLFEYFSETQRNKGNFPGRFSGRQFSNSRSEMNVSTLELGDSALYLCASSLANTDTQYFGPGTRLTVL.